This T cell receptor beta chain stems from a study of patients and donors after allogeneic stem cell transplantation. MiXCR, run by TCRdb on the RT-PCR reads, gives a single entry per CDR3 protein. Here the sample spans about 960,000 distinct CDR3 sequences, 15% to 20% being singletons. CDR3 length: 15 amino acids. Trimming cost V 5 bases and J 2 bases; bases outside gene matches: 8. The germline CDR1 and CDR2 sequences are PRHDT and FYEKMQ (reference sequence). V usage is TRBV13 and J usage is TRBJ1-1; 7 positions agree with TRBD1. The material sequenced was blood, either unsorted or a sorted T cell fraction (not recorded which). The TCR originated in a human donor who was either an allogeneic HSCT recipient or a stem cell or donor lymphocyte infusion donor (not recorded which). It is not recorded whose cells these are; they may come from a transplant donor. The CDR3 bases are TGTGCCAGCAGCCGTACGGACAGGTTAAACACTGAAGCTTTCTTT. It codes for CASSRTDRLNTEAFF. The full variable domain, its missing parts supplied by reference TRBV13 and TRBJ1-1, is AAGVIQSPRHLIKEKRETATLKCYPIPRHDTVYWYQQGPGQDPQFLISFYEKMQSDKGSIPDRFSAQQFSDYHSELNMSSLELGDSALYFCASSRTDRLNTEAFFGQGTRLTVV.